This T cell receptor (beta chain) was sequenced for a study of blood T cell repertoires in COVID-19. Clones were sequenced by immunoSEQ multiplex PCR, and TCRdb holds only the in-frame ones, with some missing. The sample lists about 350,000 clones, 89% occurring once. While infection was still active, Seattle patients were enrolled and then followed longitudinally. Per the germline V gene, CDR1 is LGHDT and CDR2 is YNNKEL (reference sequence). V dropped 5 bases and J dropped 5 bases, with 19 bases sitting between them. The CDR3 sequence is 15 residues long. Sequenced material: peripheral blood. The receptor was derived from a woman between 55 and 75 years old with COVID-19, enrolled during active disease. This chain links TRBV3-1 (or the pseudogene TRBV3-2) with TRBJ2-7, with D tentatively TRBD2 (6 bases). The CDR3 nucleotides read TGTGCCAGCAGCTCCCGACTAGTAGGGAATGACGAGCAGTACTTC. Translated: CASSSRLVGNDEQYF.